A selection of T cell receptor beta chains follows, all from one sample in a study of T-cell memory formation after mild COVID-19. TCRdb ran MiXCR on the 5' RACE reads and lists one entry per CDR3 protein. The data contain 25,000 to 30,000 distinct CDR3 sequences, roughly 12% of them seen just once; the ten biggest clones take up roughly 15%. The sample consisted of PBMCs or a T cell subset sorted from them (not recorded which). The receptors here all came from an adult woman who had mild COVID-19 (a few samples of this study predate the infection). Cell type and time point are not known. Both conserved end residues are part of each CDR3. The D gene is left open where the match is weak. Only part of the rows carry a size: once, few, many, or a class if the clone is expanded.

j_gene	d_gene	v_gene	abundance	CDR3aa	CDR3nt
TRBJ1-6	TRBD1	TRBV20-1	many	CSARDGTGVYSPLHF	TGCAGTGCTAGAGACGGGACAGGGGTGTACTCACCCCTCCACTTT
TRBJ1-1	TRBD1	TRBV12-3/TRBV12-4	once	CASSSGQGYTEAFF	TGTGCCAGCAGCTCCGGACAGGGCTACACTGAAGCTTTCTTT
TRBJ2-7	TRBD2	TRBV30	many	CAWTPSGLAGAYEQYF	TGTGCCTGGACGCCCAGCGGACTAGCGGGGGCCTACGAGCAGTACTTC
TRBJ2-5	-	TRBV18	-	CASSPSSATGTQYF	TGTGCCAGCTCACCCAGTTCCGCGACGGGGACCCAGTACTTC
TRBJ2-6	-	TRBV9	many	CASSVNTGANVLTF	TGTGCCAGCAGCGTAAACACTGGGGCCAACGTCCTGACTTTC
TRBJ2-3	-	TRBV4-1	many	CASSQQGVGGRTDTQYF	TGCGCCAGCAGCCAACAAGGGGTGGGGGGACGCACAGATACGCAGTATTTT
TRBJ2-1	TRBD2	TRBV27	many	CASSLYLGGGRNEQFF	TGTGCCAGCAGTCTTTATCTGGGCGGGGGTCGAAATGAGCAGTTCTTC
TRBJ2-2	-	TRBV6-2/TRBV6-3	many	CASSGFGGELFF	TGTGCCAGCAGTGGGTTTGGCGGGGAGCTGTTTTTT
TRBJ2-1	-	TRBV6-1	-	CASSDGIWKPVSNEQFF	TGTGCCAGCAGTGATGGGATTTGGAAGCCCGTATCCAATGAGCAGTTCTTC
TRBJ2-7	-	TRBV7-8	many	CASSLVPGKYYEQYF	TGTGCCAGCAGCTTAGTTCCAGGGAAATACTACGAGCAGTACTTC
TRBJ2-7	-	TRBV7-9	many	CASSLIQKWYF	TGTGCCAGCAGCTTGATTCAGAAATGGTACTTC
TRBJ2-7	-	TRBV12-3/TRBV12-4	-	CASSFGIQSYEQYF	TGTGCCAGCAGCTTCGGAATACAGTCTTACGAGCAGTACTTC
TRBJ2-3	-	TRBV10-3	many	CAIRTGTSRQSDTQYF	TGTGCCATCAGAACTGGGACTTCTCGTCAGTCAGATACGCAGTATTTT
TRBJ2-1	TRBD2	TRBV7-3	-	CASSPSGGNYNEQFF	TGTGCCAGCAGCCCTAGCGGGGGAAACTACAATGAGCAGTTCTTC
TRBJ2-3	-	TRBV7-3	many	CASSYVVEDTQYF	TGTGCCAGCAGCTACGTTGTTGAAGATACGCAGTATTTT
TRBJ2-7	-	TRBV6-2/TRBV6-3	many	CASSSQRTPTYEQYF	TGTGCCAGCAGCTCACAACGGACACCGACCTACGAGCAGTACTTC
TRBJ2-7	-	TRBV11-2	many	CASSLGRTLYEQYF	TGTGCCAGCAGCTTAGGCAGAACACTCTACGAGCAGTACTTC
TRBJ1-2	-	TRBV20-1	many	CSASRGVGQYGYTF	TGCAGTGCTAGTCGTGGGGTGGGTCAGTATGGCTACACCTTC
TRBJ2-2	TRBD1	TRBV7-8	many	CASSRGQAGELFF	TGTGCCAGCAGCAGGGGACAGGCTGGGGAGCTGTTTTTT
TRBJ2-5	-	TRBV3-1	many	CASSPRSGTAKTQYF	TGTGCCAGCAGCCCAAGATCGGGTACAGCGAAGACCCAGTACTTC
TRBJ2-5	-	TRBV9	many	CASSVAPGSIETQYF	TGTGCCAGCAGCGTAGCTCCGGGGAGCATAGAGACCCAGTACTTC
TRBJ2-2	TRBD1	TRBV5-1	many	CASSLGHRDRGKTGELFF	TGCGCCAGCAGCTTGGGACACCGGGACAGGGGAAAAACCGGGGAGCTGTTTTTT
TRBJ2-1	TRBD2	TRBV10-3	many	CAISETSGREEQFF	TGTGCCATCAGTGAGACTAGCGGGAGGGAAGAGCAGTTCTTC
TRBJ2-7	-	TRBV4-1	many	CASSQELVGFPYEQYF	TGCGCCAGCAGCCAAGAATTGGTGGGTTTCCCCTACGAGCAGTACTTC
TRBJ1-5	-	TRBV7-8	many	CASSPVGWISNQPQHF	TGTGCCAGCAGCCCCGTAGGGTGGATAAGCAATCAGCCCCAGCATTTT
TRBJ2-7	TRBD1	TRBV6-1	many	CASRPLGQQSYEQYF	TGTGCCAGCAGACCACTGGGACAGCAATCCTACGAGCAGTACTTC
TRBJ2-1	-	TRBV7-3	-	CASSSPGTAYNEQFF	TGTGCCAGCAGCTCGCCCGGGACGGCCTACAATGAGCAGTTCTTC
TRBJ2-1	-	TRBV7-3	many	CASSLTSSTYYNEQFF	TGTGCCAGCAGCTTAACTAGCTCTACCTACTACAATGAGCAGTTCTTC
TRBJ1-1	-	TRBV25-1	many	CASRRTAGNTEAFF	TGTGCCAGCAGAAGGACGGCGGGGAACACTGAAGCTTTCTTT
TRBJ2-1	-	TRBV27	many	CASSLSSPTYNEQFF	TGTGCCAGCAGTTTGTCGTCACCCACCTACAATGAGCAGTTCTTC
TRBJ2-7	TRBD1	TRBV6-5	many	CASSYSGQGYEQYF	TGTGCCAGCAGTTACTCGGGACAGGGCTACGAGCAGTACTTC
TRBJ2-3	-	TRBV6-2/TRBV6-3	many	CASSLTETDTQYF	TGTGCCAGCAGCCTGACCGAGACAGATACGCAGTATTTT
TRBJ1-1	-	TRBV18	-	CASSPTHQTEAFF	TGTGCCAGCTCACCGACTCATCAGACTGAAGCTTTCTTT
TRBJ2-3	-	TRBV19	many	CASSIGTGSTDTQYF	TGTGCCAGTAGTATCGGGACGGGGAGCACAGATACGCAGTATTTT
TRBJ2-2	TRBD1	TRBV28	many	CATTGTPNTGELFF	TGTGCTACGACAGGGACCCCTAACACCGGGGAGCTGTTTTTT
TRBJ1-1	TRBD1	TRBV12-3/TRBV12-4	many	CASISRTGSAFF	TGTGCCAGCATTTCCCGGACAGGGTCGGCTTTCTTT
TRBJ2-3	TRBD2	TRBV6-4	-	CASSEGLAGTDTQYF	TGTGCCAGCAGTGAGGGACTAGCGGGCACAGATACGCAGTATTTT
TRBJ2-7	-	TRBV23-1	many	CASSPSRWNKYEQYF	TGCGCCAGCAGTCCCTCTAGGTGGAATAAGTACGAGCAGTACTTC
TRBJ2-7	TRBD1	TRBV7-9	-	CASSRTGPTYEQYF	TGTGCCAGCAGCCGGACAGGGCCTACCTACGAGCAGTACTTC
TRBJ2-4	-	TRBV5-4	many	CASSLRVENIQYF	TGTGCCAGCAGCCTCAGGGTCGAGAACATTCAGTACTTC
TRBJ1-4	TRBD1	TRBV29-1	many	CSVGQGAVEKLFF	TGCAGCGTCGGACAGGGGGCAGTGGAAAAACTGTTTTTT
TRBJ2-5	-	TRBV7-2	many	CASSPGYQETQYF	TGTGCCAGCAGCCCAGGGTACCAAGAGACCCAGTACTTC
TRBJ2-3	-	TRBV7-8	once	CASSLGTGIGTDTQYF	TGTGCCAGCAGCTTAGGTACAGGGATTGGCACAGATACGCAGTATTTT
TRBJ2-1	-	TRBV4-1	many	CASSPLGPKLPEQFF	TGCGCCAGCAGCCCCTTGGGGCCCAAACTGCCTGAGCAGTTCTTC
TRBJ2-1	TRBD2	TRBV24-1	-	CATSDSGGRRNEQFF	TGTGCCACCAGTGATTCCGGCGGGAGAAGGAATGAGCAGTTCTTC
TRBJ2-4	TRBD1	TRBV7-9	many	CASSLPGTGQPKNIQYF	TGTGCCAGCAGCTTACCCGGGACAGGTCAGCCCAAAAACATTCAGTACTTC
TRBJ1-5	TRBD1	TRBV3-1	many	CASSPTGGAYSNQPQHF	TGTGCCAGCAGCCCTACAGGGGGAGCCTATAGCAATCAGCCCCAGCATTTT
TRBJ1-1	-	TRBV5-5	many	CASSLLGHTNTEAFF	TGTGCCAGCAGCTTACTTGGACACACGAACACTGAAGCTTTCTTT
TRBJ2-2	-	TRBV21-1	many	CASSKFGARGGELFF	TGTGCCAGCAGCAAATTTGGGGCGCGGGGCGGGGAGCTGTTTTTT
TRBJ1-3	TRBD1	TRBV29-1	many	CSVQIQGAGNTIYF	TGCAGCGTTCAAATACAGGGGGCTGGAAACACCATATATTTT
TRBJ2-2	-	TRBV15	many	CATSRDPGVWGTGELFF	TGTGCCACCAGCAGAGATCCCGGGGTTTGGGGCACCGGGGAGCTGTTTTTT
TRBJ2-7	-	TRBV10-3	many	CAISESGGSSYEQYF	TGTGCCATCAGTGAGTCTGGGGGGAGCTCCTACGAGCAGTACTTC
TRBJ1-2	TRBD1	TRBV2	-	CASRGQGYGYTF	TGTGCCAGCAGGGGACAGGGTTATGGCTACACCTTC